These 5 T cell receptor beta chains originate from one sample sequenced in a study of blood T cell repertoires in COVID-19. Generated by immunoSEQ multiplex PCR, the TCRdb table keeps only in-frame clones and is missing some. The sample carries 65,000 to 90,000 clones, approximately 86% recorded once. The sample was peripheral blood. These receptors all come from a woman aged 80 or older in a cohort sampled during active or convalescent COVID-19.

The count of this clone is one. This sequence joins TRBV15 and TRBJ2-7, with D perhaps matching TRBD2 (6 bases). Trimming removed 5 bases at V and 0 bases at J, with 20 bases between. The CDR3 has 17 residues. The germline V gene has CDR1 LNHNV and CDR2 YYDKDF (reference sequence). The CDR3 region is CATSPHGRGKSSYEQYF. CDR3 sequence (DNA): TGTGCCACCAGCCCCCATGGTCGGGGGAAGAGCTCCTACGAGCAGTACTTC.

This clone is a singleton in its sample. CDR3 DNA: TGCGCCAGCAGCCAAGATCGGGTAGGGGGCGAAGCTTTCTTT. As protein: CASSQDRVGGEAFF. The rearrangement links TRBV4-1 to TRBJ1-1; 7 bases map to TRBD1. Trimming removed 0 bases from V and 8 bases from J; junction bases left unmatched: 6. Germline CDR1 and CDR2: MGHRA and YSYEKL. CDR3 length equals 14 residues.

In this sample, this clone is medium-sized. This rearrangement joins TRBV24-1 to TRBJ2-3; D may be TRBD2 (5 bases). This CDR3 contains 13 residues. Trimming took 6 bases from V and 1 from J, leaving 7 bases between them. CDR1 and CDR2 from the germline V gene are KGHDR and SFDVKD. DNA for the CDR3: TGTGCCACCAGTCGGGATGGCACAGATACGCAGTATTTT. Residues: CATSRDGTDTQYF.

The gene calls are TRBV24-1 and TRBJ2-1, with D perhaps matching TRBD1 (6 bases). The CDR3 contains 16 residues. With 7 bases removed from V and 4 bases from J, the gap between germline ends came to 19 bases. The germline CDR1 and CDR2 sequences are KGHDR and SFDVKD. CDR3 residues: CATSGRVTGRYNEQFF. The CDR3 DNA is TGTGCCACCAGCGGACGGGTGACAGGACGTTACAATGAGCAGTTCTTC.

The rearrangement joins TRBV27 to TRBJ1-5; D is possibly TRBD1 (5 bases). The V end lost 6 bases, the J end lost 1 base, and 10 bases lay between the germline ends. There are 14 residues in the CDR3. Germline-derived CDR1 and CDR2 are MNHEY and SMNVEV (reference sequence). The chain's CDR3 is CASRIGGSNQPQHF. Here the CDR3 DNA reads TGTGCCAGCAGAATCGGGGGGAGCAATCAGCCCCAGCATTTT.